The next 3 T cell receptor beta chains were all read from a single sample in a study of OX40 agonist ivuxolimab in advanced cancers. TCRdb's copy holds only in-frame clones and misses some; the assay was immunoSEQ multiplex PCR. Found here are some 44,000 clones, over 80% of them singletons; the top ten hold 5% to 6.5%. This specimen was CD4+ or CD8+ T cells sorted from blood, taken in a trial of the OX40 agonist ivuxolimab. The receptors come from an adult with an advanced solid tumor such as melanoma, head and neck, liver or kidney cancer.

The V gene is TRBV30, the J gene TRBJ2-3, with 14 bases identical to TRBD2. V lost 1 base, J lost 6 bases, and 6 bases stayed unmatched. The CDR3 is made up of 16 amino acids. Germline loops: CDR1 GTSNPN, CDR2 SVGIG (reference sequence). The CDR3 here is CAWSEGLAGGGDTQYF. In nucleotides, the CDR3 is TGTGCCTGGAGTGAAGGACTAGCGGGAGGAGGGGATACGCAGTATTTT. Full variable domain (missing parts from reference TRBV30 and TRBJ2-3): SQTIHQWPATLVQPVGSPLSLECTVEGTSNPNLYWYRQAAGRGLQLLFYSVGIGQISSEVPQNLSASRPQDRQFILSSKKLLLSDSGFYLCAWSEGLAGGGDTQYFGPGTRLTVL.

This rearrangement joins TRBV28 to TRBJ1-1; a weak D match, TRBD1 (6 bases). Trimming removed 5 bases from V and 6 bases from J, with 16 bases in between. CDR1 and CDR2 from the germline V gene are MDHEN and SYDVKM. This CDR3 comprises 14 residues. CDR3 residues: CASSLRAGAAEAFF. The CDR3 nucleotides are TGTGCCAGCAGTCTCCGGGCGGGGGCCGCTGAAGCTTTCTTT.

This CDR3 reads CSVLLRLSGELFF. The CDR3 DNA reads as TGCAGCGTCCTTTTGAGGTTATCCGGGGAGCTGTTTTTT. V and J are TRBV29-1 and TRBJ2-2; D gene uncertain. V gave up 6 bases and J gave up 6 bases, with 14 bases separating them. CDR3 length: 13 amino acids. Per the germline V gene, CDR1 is SQVTM and CDR2 is ANQGSEA.